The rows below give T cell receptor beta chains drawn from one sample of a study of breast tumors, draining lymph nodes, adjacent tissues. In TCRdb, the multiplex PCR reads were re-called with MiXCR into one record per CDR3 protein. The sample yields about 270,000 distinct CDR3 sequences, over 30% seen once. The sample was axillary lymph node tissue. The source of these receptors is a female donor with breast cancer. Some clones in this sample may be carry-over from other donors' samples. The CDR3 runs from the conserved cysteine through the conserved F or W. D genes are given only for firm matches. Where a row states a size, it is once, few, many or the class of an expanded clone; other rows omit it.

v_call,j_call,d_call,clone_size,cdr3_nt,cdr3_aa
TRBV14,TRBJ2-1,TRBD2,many,TGTGCCAGCAGCCAAGCACGACTAGCGGCATACAATGAGCAGTTCTTC,CASSQARLAAYNEQFF
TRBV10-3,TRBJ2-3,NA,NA,TGTGCCCCCGGGACTTTCACAGATACGCAGTATTTT,CAPGTFTDTQYF
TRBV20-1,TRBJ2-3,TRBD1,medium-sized,TGCAGTGCTAAGGGGATGACAGGGGGGAGTACAGATACGCAGTATTTT,CSAKGMTGGSTDTQYF
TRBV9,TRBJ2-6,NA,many,TGTGCCAGCAGCGTAAGACCGGGGGCCTCTGGGGCCAACGTCCTGACTTTC,CASSVRPGASGANVLTF
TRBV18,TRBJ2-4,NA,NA,TGTGCCAGCTCTCAACTCCGGGAAAGGGTCGGAAACATTCAGTGCTTC,CASSQLRERVGNIQCF
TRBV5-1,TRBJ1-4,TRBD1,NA,TGCGCCAGCAGCTTGACTCGAAACACCGGGACAGGGGCAACTGCAACTAATGAAAAACTGTTTTTT,CASSLTRNTGTGATATNEKLFF
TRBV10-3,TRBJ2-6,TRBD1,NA,TGTGCCACCCCGGGACAGGGCAAGGGGGCCAACGTCCTGACTTTC,CATPGQGKGANVLTF
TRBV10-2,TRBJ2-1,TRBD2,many,TGCGCCAGCAGCACTAGCGGGAGGAGCAATGAGCAGTTCTTC,CASSTSGRSNEQFF
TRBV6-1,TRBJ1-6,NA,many,TGTGCCAGCAGTCCTAACCCACAATCGGGTTCACCCCTCCACTTT,CASSPNPQSGSPLHF
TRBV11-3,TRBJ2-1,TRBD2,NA,TGTGCCAGCAGCCTCGATACTAGCGGGAGGCAGAGAGAGCAGTTCTTC,CASSLDTSGRQREQFF
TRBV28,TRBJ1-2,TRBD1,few,TGTGCCAGCAGTTCCACCAAGACAGGGGGAGGCTATGGCTACACCTTC,CASSSTKTGGGYGYTF
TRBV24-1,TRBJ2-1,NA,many,TGTGCCACCAGTGATTTACGGGGTTCGACCTACAATGAGCAGTTCTTC,CATSDLRGSTYNEQFF
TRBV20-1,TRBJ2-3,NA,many,TGCAGTGCTAGAGATATAGGGGTATCAGTAGCAGATACGCAGTATTTT,CSARDIGVSVADTQYF
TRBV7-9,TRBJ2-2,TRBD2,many,TGTGCCAGCAGCTTAGCCCTTCTAGCGGAGAAAGGAGCCGGGGAGCTGTTTTTT,CASSLALLAEKGAGELFF
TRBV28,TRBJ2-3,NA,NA,TGTGCCAGCTGTTCCCTTGATACGCAGTATTTT,CASCSLDTQYF
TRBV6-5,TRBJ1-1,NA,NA,TGTGCCAGCAGTACCCCTCGACAGTATGAAGCTTTCTTT,CASSTPRQYEAFF
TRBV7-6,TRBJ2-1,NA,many,TGTGCCAGCAGCTCAGACTACCCTTACAATGAGCAGTTCTTC,CASSSDYPYNEQFF
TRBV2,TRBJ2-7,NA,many,TGTGCCAGCAGTTTCGACAGCAACGAGCAGTACTTC,CASSFDSNEQYF
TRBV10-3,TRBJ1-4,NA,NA,TGTGCCATCAGTGGGGGACTAGCGGGAAATTCTGAAAAACTGTTTTTT,CAISGGLAGNSEKLFF
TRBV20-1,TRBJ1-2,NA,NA,TGCAGTGCTAGTATCCTAGCGGGGGCAGCGGATGGCTACACCTTC,CSASILAGAADGYTF
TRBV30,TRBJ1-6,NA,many,TGTGCCTGGAGTGTAGGACCACCCCTCCACTTT,CAWSVGPPLHF
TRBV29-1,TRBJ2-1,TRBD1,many,TGCAGCGTTCGACAGGGGGTCAATGAGCAGTTCTTC,CSVRQGVNEQFF
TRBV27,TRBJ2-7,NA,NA,TGTGCCAGCAGTTTATCGAGAAACAGGGGAGGCGAGCAGTACTTC,CASSLSRNRGGEQYF
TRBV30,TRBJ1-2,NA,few,TGTGCCTGGAGTGTCCAGGGGAGACATGGCTACACCTTC,CAWSVQGRHGYTF
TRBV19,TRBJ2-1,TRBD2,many,TGTGCCAGTAGTACCCCGGGAGGGCGGGGGAATGAGCAGTTCTTC,CASSTPGGRGNEQFF
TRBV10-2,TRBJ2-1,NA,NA,TGCGCCAGCGATACCGGGAGCCGAAATGAGCAGTTCTTC,CASDTGSRNEQFF
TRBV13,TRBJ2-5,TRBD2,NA,TGTGCCAGCAGCATTGGGACTAGCGGGGGGGGGGAGACCCAGTACTTC,CASSIGTSGGGETQYF
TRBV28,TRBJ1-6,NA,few,TGTGCCAGCAGTTTAATTCCGAAGGATAATTCACCCCTCCACTTT,CASSLIPKDNSPLHF
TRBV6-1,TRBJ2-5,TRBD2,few,TGTGCCAGCAGTGAAGCAGTTCCGGGACTAGCGGGAGGAGAGGTTTTAGAGACCCAGTACTTC,CASSEAVPGLAGGEVLETQYF
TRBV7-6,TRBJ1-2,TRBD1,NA,TGTGCCAGCAGCACATTCGGGACAGGGGAAGGAGGCTACACCTTC,CASSTFGTGEGGYTF
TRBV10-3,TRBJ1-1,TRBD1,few,TGTGCCATCAGTGCGACAGGGGGGAACACTGAAGCTTTCTTT,CAISATGGNTEAFF
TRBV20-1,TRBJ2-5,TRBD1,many,TGCAGTGCTATTCCGGGACAGGGGTTTCCAGAGACCCAGTACTTC,CSAIPGQGFPETQYF
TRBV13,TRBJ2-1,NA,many,TGTGCCAGCAGCTCCCTTGATGGTCCTAGAACAGGTGAGCAGTTCTTC,CASSSLDGPRTGEQFF